The clone carrying this TCR beta chain appeared a single time. Antigen specificity is unknown. The data are from a study of cytomegalovirus exposure and HLA in healthy donors. Overall study findings and caveats: The finding came from a later analysis; first-cohort TCR clusters tended to co-occur in the approximately 120 validation repertoires. Usually a TCR sequence was rare, but some public TCRs were found in many donors. Overall, approximately 150 TCR beta chains were annotated as cytomegalovirus-associated.

The data were produced by immunoSEQ multiplex PCR, yet TCRdb's version contains in-frame clones alone and is incomplete. The table shows approximately 210,000 clones, with about 84% occurring only once. Trimming pared 2 bases from V and 3 bases from J, leaving 11 bases between. CDR3 length: 15 residues. The germline CDR1 and CDR2 sequences are MNHNY and SVGAGI (reference sequence). The TCR comes from a woman under 30 in good health and CMV-seronegative. The gene calls are TRBV6-6 and TRBJ1-5; TRBD1 is a possible D gene (5 bases). The sample taken for sequencing was PBMCs. In nucleotides, the CDR3 is TGTGCCAGCAGTTACGGGCAGGGAAACAATCAGCCCCAGCATTTT. The encoded protein is CASSYGQGNNQPQHF.